These 22 T cell receptor beta chains were sequenced from one sample in a study of blood T cell repertoires in COVID-19. The protocol was immunoSEQ multiplex PCR, while the TCRdb copy is restricted to in-frame clones and leaves out a portion. There are around 190,000 clones in the sample; more than 75% occur only once, and approximately 8.1% lies in the top ten. The sample was peripheral blood. These receptors were taken from a woman aged 60-75 years with COVID-19, enrolled during active disease.

V gene TRBV5-5 combines with J gene TRBJ2-1; maybe TRBD2 (5 bases). Looked up from germline, CDR1 is SGHKS and CDR2 is YYEKEE (reference sequence). Trimming left V 4 bases short and J 4 bases short, with 15 bases between. The CDR3 length is 15 residues. CDR3 in DNA: TGTGCCAGCAGCCCTTTCTTCGGGGTTTACAATGAGCAGTTCTTC. Its translation: CASSPFFGVYNEQFF.

The chain couples TRBV7-8 to TRBJ1-1, with 9 bases lining up with TRBD1. The CDR3 covers 15 residues. V shed 1 base, J shed 5 bases, and the junction held 5 bases outside the gene matches. CDR1 is SGHVS, CDR2 FQNEAQ, per germline. CDR3 sequence reads: CASSLVGTGLTEAFF. In DNA, the CDR3 is TGTGCCAGCAGCTTAGTTGGGACAGGGCTTACTGAAGCTTTCTTT.

The chain couples TRBV10-3 to TRBJ2-3; D is unclear. Deletions cut 2 bases from V and 6 bases from J, with 6 bases between. Germline assignment: CDR1 ENHRY and CDR2 SYGVKD. This CDR3 has 12 residues. The CDR3 sequence: CAISENGDTQYF. In DNA form, the CDR3 reads TGTGCCATCAGTGAGAACGGGGATACGCAGTATTTT.

The J gene is TRBJ2-3, the V gene TRBV29-1, with 11 nucleotides matching TRBD2. J lost 1 base, V lost 5 bases, and 5 bases had no gene match. The CDR3 is 15 amino acids. Germline V gene data show CDR1 as SQVTM and CDR2 as ANQGSEA. The CDR3 reads CSVLTSGGRTDTQYF. CDR3 in DNA: TGCAGCGTTTTAACTAGCGGGGGTCGCACAGATACGCAGTATTTT.

The J gene is TRBJ1-2, the V gene TRBV28, with TRBD1 as a possible D gene (6 bases). The germline CDR1 and CDR2 sequences are MDHEN and SYDVKM. V lost 7 bases and J lost 5, with 23 bases in between. The CDR3 is 16 residues long. The DNA for the CDR3 is TGTGCCAGCACCCTTCTGATCGGACAGAGCCTATATGGCTACACCTTC. Translated, it gives CASTLLIGQSLYGYTF.

The chain is built from TRBV2 and TRBJ2-2, with 11 bases that match TRBD1. Germline assignment: CDR1 SNHLY and CDR2 FYNNEI. V dropped 10 bases and J dropped 5; count of bases not matched to a gene: 12. This CDR3 is 16 amino acids long. The CDR3 nucleotides are TGTGCCACCGAGAGGGGGGACAGGGGGGCAACCGGGGAGCTGTTTTTT. Translation gives CATERGDRGATGELFF.

Remarks on this clone: Germline and junction disagree at one end, which may indicate a read error. This chain connects TRBV7-7 to TRBJ2-1, with 8 bases fitting TRBD2. The CDR3 totals 14 residues. Per germline, CDR1 SSHAT and CDR2 FNYEAQ (reference sequence). The DNA of the CDR3 is TGTGCTAGCAGCTTAGCCGGGGGGGGGTACGAGCAGTTCTTC. This encodes CASSLAGGGYEQFF.

This chain connects TRBV18 to TRBJ1-1; TRBD1 aligns across 8 bases. Germline V gives CDR1 KGHSH, CDR2 LQKENI. The CDR3 spans 15 residues. The V segment lost 2 bases and the J segment 5 bases; nucleotides outside the gene matches: 7. The chain's CDR3 is CASSPGPGGYTEAFF. The CDR3 DNA is TGTGCCAGCTCACCAGGGCCAGGGGGCTATACTGAAGCTTTCTTT.

The chain combines TRBV11-2 with TRBJ1-6; D gene uncertain. This CDR3 is 16 amino acids long. Trimming pared 4 bases from V and 0 bases from J, leaving 10 bases between. In germline, CDR1 is SGHAT, CDR2 FQNNGV. CDR3 sequence (DNA): TGTGCCAGCAGCTCGAGTTGGAGCTCCTATAATTCACCCCTCCACTTT. It specifies CASSSSWSSYNSPLHF. The variable domain in full, with the rest retrieved from reference TRBV11-2 and TRBJ1-6, is EAGVAQSPRYKIIEKRQSVAFWCNPISGHATLYWYQQILGQGPKLLIQFQNNGVVDDSQLPKDRFSAERLKGVDSTLKIQPAKLEDSAVYLCASSSSWSSYNSPLHFGNGTRLTVT.

The chain joins TRBV2 to TRBJ1-5; D perhaps matches TRBD1 (6 bases). This CDR3 is 13 amino acids long. Trimming stripped 7 bases from V and 5 bases from J, with 12 bases between. The germline CDR1 and CDR2 sequences are SNHLY and FYNNEI. Written as DNA, the CDR3 is TGTGCCAGCAAGTACAGGGTGGATCAGCCCCAGCATTTT. Translation: CASKYRVDQPQHF. The complete variable domain, with remaining parts taken from reference TRBV2 and TRBJ1-5, reads EPEVTQTPSHQVTQMGQEVILRCVPISNHLYFYWYRQILGQKVEFLVSFYNNEISEKSEIFDDQFSVERPDGSNFTLKIRSTKLEDSAMYFCASKYRVDQPQHFGDGTRLSIL.

The genes are TRBV11-3 and TRBJ2-1; TRBD2 matches at 11 bases. Per the germline V gene, CDR1 is SGHNT and CDR2 is YENEEA. The CDR3 sequence is 15 residues long. J lost 8 bases, V lost 5 bases, and 8 bases had no gene match. CDR3 loop: CASSPGTSGRDEQFF. The CDR3 nucleotides read TGTGCCAGCAGCCCCGGGACTAGCGGCAGAGATGAGCAGTTCTTC.

V gene TRBV27 combines with J gene TRBJ1-6; 7 nucleotides match TRBD1. The CDR3 covers 16 residues. CDR1 and CDR2 from the germline V gene are MNHEY and SMNVEV (reference sequence). J was trimmed by 7 bases and V by 3 bases; bases with no gene match: 9. The DNA of the CDR3 is TGTGCCAGCAGTTTCCGGGACAGCCGTGTGAATTCACCCCTCCACTTT. As protein: CASSFRDSRVNSPLHF.

The rearrangement uses TRBV28 and TRBJ1-1; possible D gene TRBD1, 5 bases. Between the trimmed V and J ends, which lost 7 bases and 10 bases, there was a span of 19 bases. CDR1 is MDHEN, CDR2 SYDVKM, per germline. The CDR3 is 13 amino acids. The CDR3: CASMRGSGGRAFF. Written as DNA, the CDR3 is TGTGCCAGCATGAGAGGTTCGGGGGGTCGAGCTTTCTTT.

This clone was detected only a few times. Other DNA sequences of this sample code for an identical CDR3. The chain links TRBV5-1 to TRBJ2-5, with TRBD1 as a possible D gene (6 bases). The V gene lost 0 bases and the J gene lost 6 bases, with 12 bases spanning the gap. The CDR3 loop spans 14 amino acids. Per the germline V gene, CDR1 is SGHRS and CDR2 is YFSETQ. CDR3: CASSLGQGTQTQYF. For the CDR3, the DNA is TGCGCCAGCAGCTTGGGCCAGGGGACACAGACCCAGTACTTC.

V is TRBV28 and J is TRBJ2-7; 7 nucleotides agree with TRBD1. Germline CDR1 is MDHEN and CDR2 is SYDVKM. V lost 6 bases, J lost 2 bases, and 4 bases stayed unmatched. The CDR3 has 13 amino acids. The CDR3, as DNA: TGTGCCAGCAGGGGGCAGGGGGCCTACGAGCAGTACTTC. It codes for CASRGQGAYEQYF.

This chain joins TRBV28 and TRBJ2-1; 9 nucleotides line up with TRBD2. The germline V gene encodes CDR1 MDHEN and CDR2 SYDVKM. The J segment lost 4 bases and the V segment lost 8 bases, leaving 6 bases of the junction unmatched. The CDR3 length is 14 residues. The CDR3 bases are TGTGCCAGCGCCGCGGGAGGGGCGTACAATGAGCAGTTCTTC. Residues: CASAAGGAYNEQFF.

This chain joins TRBV10-3 and TRBJ2-5, with a weak D call TRBD2 (5 bases). CDR3 length equals 14 residues. Germline CDR1 ENHRY, CDR2 SYGVKD. V was shortened by 5 bases and J by 1 base, with 11 bases between the two germline ends. The CDR3 reads CAISMDLTQETQYF. The CDR3 bases are TGTGCCATCAGTATGGACTTAACCCAAGAGACCCAGTACTTC.

This chain joins TRBV7-2 and TRBJ2-3; TRBD2 agrees at 10 bases. Germline V gene sequence: CDR1 SGHTA, CDR2 FQGNSA. This CDR3 spans 14 amino acids. The V gene end was trimmed by 5 bases and the J gene end by 5 bases; junction bases not matched to a gene: 4. The CDR3 loop reads CASSLSGGGDTQYF. The CDR3 DNA is TGTGCCAGCAGCCTGAGCGGGGGGGGAGATACGCAGTATTTT.

V usage is TRBV19 and J usage is TRBJ1-4; the D is unclear. Per the germline V gene, CDR1 is LNHDA and CDR2 is SQIVND (reference sequence). This CDR3 comprises 14 residues. V lost 5 bases and J lost 7, with 14 bases in between. The CDR3 nucleotides read TGTGCCAGTAGTCAACTCGCGGGAGGTGAAAAACTGTTTTTT. Translation gives CASSQLAGGEKLFF.

The chain has TRBV11-3 and TRBJ2-2; D is unresolved. The V end lost 1 base, the J end lost 0 bases, and 9 bases lay between the germline ends. This CDR3 comprises 16 residues. Per the germline V gene, CDR1 is SGHNT and CDR2 is YENEEA. In DNA form, the CDR3 reads TGTGCCAGCAGCTTAGGGGTTACAGCGAACACCGGGGAGCTGTTTTTT. This encodes CASSLGVTANTGELFF.

This sequence joins TRBV5-6 and TRBJ2-2, with a weak D call TRBD2 (6 bases). Germline V gene lookup returns CDR1 SGHDT and CDR2 YYEEEE. Trimming shortened V by 4 bases and J by 4 bases, and 11 bases separated the two germline ends. This CDR3 region has 14 residues. CDR3 amino acids: CASSLGGGTGELFF. The DNA of the CDR3 is TGTGCCAGCAGCCTCGGGGGAGGCACCGGGGAGCTGTTTTTT.

The chain uses TRBV5-1 and TRBJ1-1; D may be TRBD1 (6 bases). V was pared by 3 bases and J by 1 base, with 13 bases between. The CDR3 consists of 15 residues. The V gene's germline CDR1 is SGHRS and CDR2 YFSETQ. CDR3 sequence: CASSYEPGQNTEAFF. The CDR3 bases are TGCGCCAGCAGCTACGAACCGGGACAGAACACTGAAGCTTTCTTT.